This is a list of T cell receptor beta chains from one sample in a study of blood T cells in healthy people across ages. A single record per CDR3 protein comes from TCRdb applying MiXCR to the 5' RACE reads. The repertoire consists of over 600,000 distinct CDR3 sequences, with under 25% occurring once and the leading ten covering 3% to 4.5%. Source material: blood. All receptors come from a man between 65 and 85 years old in good health. Each CDR3 is given with its conserved first and last residue. Fields, in order: D gene, clone size, J gene, V gene, CDR3 protein, CDR3 DNA. D genes are given only for firm matches. Clone size appears in some rows only: once, few, many, or a class for an expanded clone.

D: NA
size: few
J: TRBJ2-1
V: TRBV29-1
CDR3: CSVFTGKDEQFF
DNA: TGCAGCGTGTTTACAGGCAAGGATGAGCAGTTCTTC

D: TRBD2
size: few
J: TRBJ2-1
V: TRBV11-2
CDR3: CASKRTSEYNEQFF
DNA: TGTGCCAGCAAGAGGACTAGCGAGTACAATGAGCAGTTCTTC

D: TRBD1
size: NA
J: TRBJ2-7
V: TRBV3-1
CDR3: CASSQKPGGEQYF
DNA: TGTGCCAGCAGCCAAAAACCAGGGGGCGAGCAGTACTTC

D: NA
size: few
J: TRBJ2-5
V: TRBV28
CDR3: CASSLFGLPQETQYF
DNA: TGTGCCAGCAGTTTATTCGGCCTACCACAAGAGACCCAGTACTTC

D: NA
size: NA
J: TRBJ2-1
V: TRBV5-1
CDR3: CASSLAGASYEQFF
DNA: TGCGCCAGCAGCTTGGCGGGAGCGTCATATGAGCAGTTCTTC

D: TRBD1
size: NA
J: TRBJ2-1
V: TRBV2
CDR3: CASSERQGGSYNEQFF
DNA: TGTGCCAGCAGTGAAAGACAGGGTGGCTCCTACAATGAGCAGTTCTTC

D: TRBD1
size: NA
J: TRBJ1-2
V: TRBV19
CDR3: CASSTSTGAGNYGYTF
DNA: TGTGCCAGTAGTACCTCGACAGGGGCCGGGAACTATGGCTACACCTTC

D: NA
size: few
J: TRBJ2-3
V: TRBV7-2
CDR3: CASSLDHTQYF
DNA: TGTGCCAGCAGCTTAGACCATACGCAGTATTTT

D: TRBD1
size: few
J: TRBJ1-4
V: TRBV4-1
CDR3: CASSQETAGTVDEKLFF
DNA: TGCGCCAGCAGCCAAGAGACCGCCGGGACAGTAGACGAAAAACTGTTTTTT

D: TRBD1
size: once
J: TRBJ2-7
V: TRBV18
CDR3: CASSRTGTGDHEQYF
DNA: TGTGCCAGCTCACGCACCGGGACAGGGGATCACGAGCAGTACTTC

D: TRBD1
size: NA
J: TRBJ2-7
V: TRBV20-1
CDR3: CSASPLGQGTAKYF
DNA: TGCAGTGCTAGCCCCTTGGGACAGGGGACGGCTAAGTACTTC

D: TRBD2
size: NA
J: TRBJ2-1
V: TRBV29-1
CDR3: CSVRLAAGNEQFF
DNA: TGCAGCGTTAGACTAGCGGCAGGGAATGAGCAGTTCTTC

D: NA
size: few
J: TRBJ1-4
V: TRBV5-1
CDR3: CASRDGAGNEKLFF
DNA: TGCGCCAGCAGGGACGGGGCTGGTAATGAAAAACTGTTTTTT

D: NA
size: NA
J: TRBJ1-4
V: TRBV7-9
CDR3: CASSSVNEKLFF
DNA: TGTGCCAGCAGCTCCGTTAATGAAAAACTGTTTTTT

D: NA
size: NA
J: TRBJ2-7
V: TRBV6-1
CDR3: CATRHPLGQPYEQYF
DNA: TGTGCCACCAGGCACCCGCTTGGACAGCCCTACGAGCAGTACTTC

D: NA
size: NA
J: TRBJ1-2
V: TRBV5-5
CDR3: CASSLDPGRANYGYTF
DNA: TGTGCCAGCAGCTTGGATCCCGGGAGGGCCAACTATGGCTACACCTTC

D: TRBD2
size: NA
J: TRBJ2-5
V: TRBV7-8
CDR3: CASSLRASGRASETQYF
DNA: TGTGCCAGCAGCTTAAGGGCTAGCGGGAGGGCCAGCGAGACCCAGTACTTC

D: TRBD1
size: NA
J: TRBJ2-3
V: TRBV7-2
CDR3: CASSLEGALTDTQYF
DNA: TGTGCCAGCAGCTTAGAGGGGGCGCTGACAGATACGCAGTATTTT

D: NA
size: NA
J: TRBJ1-1
V: TRBV12-3/TRBV12-4
CDR3: CASCPGEPNTEAFF
DNA: TGTGCCAGTTGCCCTGGGGAGCCGAACACTGAAGCTTTCTTT

D: NA
size: NA
J: TRBJ1-3
V: TRBV6-6
CDR3: CASADSSGNTIYF
DNA: TGTGCCAGCGCCGATTCCTCTGGAAACACCATATATTTT

D: NA
size: NA
J: TRBJ2-1
V: TRBV20-1
CDR3: CSARGLGAASRDEQFF
DNA: TGCAGTGCTAGGGGCCTTGGAGCGGCATCTAGGGATGAGCAGTTCTTC